In this sample, the clone carrying this T cell receptor (beta chain) turned up a few times. Its antigen is still unknown. This sample is part of a study of beta chain features in type 1 diabetes. The entirety of the isolated RNA underwent reverse transcription, so expressed TCRB transcripts were sequenced. Profiled with immunoSEQ multiplex PCR; TCRdb holds only in-frame clones, not every one. This table has roughly 500,000 clones, roughly 10% appearing once. Study-wide findings and caveats: Across all four CD4+ subsets, people with type 1 diabetes showed modestly shorter TCRB CDR3s.

Staining for CD45RO/CCR7/CD25/CD127/CD95/CD27 allowed sorting of CD4+ naive, central memory, regulatory and stem cell-like memory cells. Over 95% purity was reached by all sorted populations. Sequenced material: naive CD4+ T cells from blood. This sequence originates from a young woman in good health.

The CDR3 loop is CASSQAGTGGWDNEQFF. CDR3 sequence (DNA): TGCGCCAGCAGCCAAGCAGGGACAGGTGGTTGGGACAATGAGCAGTTCTTC. The chain has TRBV4-3 and TRBJ2-1, with 8 bases identical to TRBD1. Germline loops: CDR1 LGHNA, CDR2 YSLEER. The CDR3 totals 17 residues. V was pared by 1 base and J by 5 bases, with 10 bases of the junction left unmatched.